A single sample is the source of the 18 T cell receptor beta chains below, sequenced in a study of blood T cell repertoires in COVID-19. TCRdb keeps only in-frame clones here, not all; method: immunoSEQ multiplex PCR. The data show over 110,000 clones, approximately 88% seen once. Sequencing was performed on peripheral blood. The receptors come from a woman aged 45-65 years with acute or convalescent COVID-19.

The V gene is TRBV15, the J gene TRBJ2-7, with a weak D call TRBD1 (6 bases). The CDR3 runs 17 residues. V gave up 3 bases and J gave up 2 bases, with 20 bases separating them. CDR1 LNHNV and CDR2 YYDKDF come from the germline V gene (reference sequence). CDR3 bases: TGTGCCACCAGCAGTCTTGGTGGAGCCCCAGGGGCCTACGAGCAGTACTTC. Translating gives CATSSLGGAPGAYEQYF.

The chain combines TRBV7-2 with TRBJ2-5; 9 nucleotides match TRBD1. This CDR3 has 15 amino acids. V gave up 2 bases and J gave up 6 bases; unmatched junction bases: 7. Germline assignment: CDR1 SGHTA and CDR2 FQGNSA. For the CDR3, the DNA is TGTGCCAGCAGCTTAATTGTTGGACAGGGGCAGACCCAGTACTTC. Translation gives CASSLIVGQGQTQYF.

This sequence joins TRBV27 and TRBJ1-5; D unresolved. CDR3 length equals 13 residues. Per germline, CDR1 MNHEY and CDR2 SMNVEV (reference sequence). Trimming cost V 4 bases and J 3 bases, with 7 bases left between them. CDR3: CASSSGYNQPQHF. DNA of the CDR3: TGTGCCAGCAGTTCCGGGTACAATCAGCCCCAGCATTTT.

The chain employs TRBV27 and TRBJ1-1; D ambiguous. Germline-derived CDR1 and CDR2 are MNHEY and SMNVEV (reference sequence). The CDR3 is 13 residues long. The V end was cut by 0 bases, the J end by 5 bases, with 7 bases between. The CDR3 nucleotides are TGTGCCAGCAGTTTATCTGGAGAGACTGAAGCTTTCTTT. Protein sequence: CASSLSGETEAFF.

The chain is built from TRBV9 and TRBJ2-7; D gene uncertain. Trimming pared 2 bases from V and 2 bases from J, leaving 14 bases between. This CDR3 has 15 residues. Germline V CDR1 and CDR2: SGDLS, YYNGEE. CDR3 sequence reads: CASSVDSISPYEQYF. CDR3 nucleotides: TGTGCCAGCAGCGTCGACTCCATAAGTCCCTACGAGCAGTACTTC.

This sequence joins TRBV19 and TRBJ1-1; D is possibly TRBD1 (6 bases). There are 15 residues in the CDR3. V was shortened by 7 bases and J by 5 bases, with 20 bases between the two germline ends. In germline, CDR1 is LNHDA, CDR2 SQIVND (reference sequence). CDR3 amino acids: CASNPWARTETEAFF. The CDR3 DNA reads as TGTGCCAGTAACCCGTGGGCGAGGACAGAAACTGAAGCTTTCTTT.

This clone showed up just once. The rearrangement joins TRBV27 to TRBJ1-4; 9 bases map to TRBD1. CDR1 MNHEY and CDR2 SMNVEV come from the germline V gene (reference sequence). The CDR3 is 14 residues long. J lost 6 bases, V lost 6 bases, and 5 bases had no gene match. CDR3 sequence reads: CASRLRDRDEKLFF. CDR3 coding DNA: TGTGCCAGCAGACTCCGGGACAGGGATGAAAAACTGTTTTTT.

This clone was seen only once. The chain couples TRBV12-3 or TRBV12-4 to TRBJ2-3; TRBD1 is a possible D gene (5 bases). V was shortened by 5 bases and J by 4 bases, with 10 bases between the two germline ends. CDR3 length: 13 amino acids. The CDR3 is CASSPGSPDTQYF. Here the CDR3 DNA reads TGTGCCAGCAGTCCAGGGTCCCCAGATACGCAGTATTTT.

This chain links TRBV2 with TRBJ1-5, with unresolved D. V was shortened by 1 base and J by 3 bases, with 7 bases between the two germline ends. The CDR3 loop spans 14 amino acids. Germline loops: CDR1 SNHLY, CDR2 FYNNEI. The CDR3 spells CASSEDDNNQPQHF. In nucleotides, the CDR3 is TGTGCCAGCAGTGAAGATGACAACAATCAGCCCCAGCATTTT.

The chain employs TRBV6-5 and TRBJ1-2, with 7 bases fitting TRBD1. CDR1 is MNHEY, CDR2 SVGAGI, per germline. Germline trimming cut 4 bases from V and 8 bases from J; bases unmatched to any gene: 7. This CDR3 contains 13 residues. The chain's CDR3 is CASSLGQSRGYTF. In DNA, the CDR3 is TGTGCCAGCAGTTTGGGACAGTCGCGGGGCTACACCTTC.

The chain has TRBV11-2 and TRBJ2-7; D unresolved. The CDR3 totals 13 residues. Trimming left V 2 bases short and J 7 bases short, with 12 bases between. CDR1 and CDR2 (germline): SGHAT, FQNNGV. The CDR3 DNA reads TGTGCCAGCAGCTTAATCCCGAACTGGGAGCAGTACTTC. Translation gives CASSLIPNWEQYF.

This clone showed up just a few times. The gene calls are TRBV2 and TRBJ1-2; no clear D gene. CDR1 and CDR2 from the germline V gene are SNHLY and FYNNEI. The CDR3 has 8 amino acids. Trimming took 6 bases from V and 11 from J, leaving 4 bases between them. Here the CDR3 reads CASSLYTF. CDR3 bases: TGTGCCAGCAGCCTTTACACCTTC.

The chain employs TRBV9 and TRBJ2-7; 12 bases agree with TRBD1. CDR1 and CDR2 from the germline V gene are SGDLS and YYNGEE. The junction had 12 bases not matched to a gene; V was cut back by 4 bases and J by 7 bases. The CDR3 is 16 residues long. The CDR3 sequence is CASSLKPGQGADEQYF. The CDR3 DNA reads TGTGCCAGCAGCCTCAAGCCGGGACAGGGGGCCGATGAGCAGTACTTC.

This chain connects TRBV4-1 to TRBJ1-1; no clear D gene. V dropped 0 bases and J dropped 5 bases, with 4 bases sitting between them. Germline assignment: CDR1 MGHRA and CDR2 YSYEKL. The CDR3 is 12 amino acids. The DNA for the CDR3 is TGCGCCAGCAGCCAAGATCCAACTGAAGCTTTCTTT. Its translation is CASSQDPTEAFF.

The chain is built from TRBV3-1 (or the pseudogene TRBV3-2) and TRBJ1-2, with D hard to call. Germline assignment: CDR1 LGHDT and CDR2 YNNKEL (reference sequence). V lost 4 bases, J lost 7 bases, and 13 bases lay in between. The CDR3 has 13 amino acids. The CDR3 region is CASSPGAGSGYTF. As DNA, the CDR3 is TGTGCCAGCAGCCCCGGCGCGGGGAGTGGCTACACCTTC.

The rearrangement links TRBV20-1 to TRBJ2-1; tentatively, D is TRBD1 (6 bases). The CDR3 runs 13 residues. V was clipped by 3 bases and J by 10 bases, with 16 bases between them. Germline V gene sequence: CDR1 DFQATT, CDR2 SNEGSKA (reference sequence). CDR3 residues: CSASRDITEEQFF. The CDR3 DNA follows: TGCAGTGCTAGTCGGGACATCACGGAGGAGCAGTTCTTC.

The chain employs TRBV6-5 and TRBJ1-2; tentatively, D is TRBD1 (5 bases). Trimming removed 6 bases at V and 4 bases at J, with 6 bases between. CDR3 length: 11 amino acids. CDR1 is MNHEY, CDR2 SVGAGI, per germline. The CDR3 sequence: CASSDSYGYTF. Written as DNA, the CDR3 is TGTGCCAGCAGCGACAGCTATGGCTACACCTTC.

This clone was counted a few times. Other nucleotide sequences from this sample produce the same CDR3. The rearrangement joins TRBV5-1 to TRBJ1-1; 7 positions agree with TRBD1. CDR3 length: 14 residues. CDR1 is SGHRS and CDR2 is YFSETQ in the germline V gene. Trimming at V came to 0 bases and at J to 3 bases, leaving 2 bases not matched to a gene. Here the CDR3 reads CASSLVGQDTEAFF. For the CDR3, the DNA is TGCGCCAGCAGCTTGGTAGGACAGGACACTGAAGCTTTCTTT.